One sample yielded the 22 T cell receptor beta chains listed below, sequenced in a study of shared clonotypes between healthy human individuals (dated by TCRdb to the early 2020s). CD8 naive samples consisted of CD45RO-negative cells that were positively selected for CCR7, yielding a CD45RA+CCR7+ population without TemRA cells. The protocol used for the library was the immunoSEQ multiplex PCR assay. TCRdb obtained this table from immuneACCESS and retained in-frame rearrangements with V and J assigned. These tables miss some clones; where compared with another copy, unresolved V genes account for less than half of the shortfall, and the remainder is unexplained. Here the sample has around 1,900,000 clones; 90% to 95% occur a single time. Together, the top ten hold about 1.6% of the sample. The specimen sequenced was naive CD8+ T cells from PBMCs. The sample's cell subset or site, from its label and the paper: CD45RA+CCR7+. These receptor sequences come from a man younger than 35 in good health. Some clones in this sample may be carry-over from other donors' samples.

The chain couples TRBV27 to TRBJ2-7; no reliable D call. The CDR3 is 14 residues long. Trimming took off 5 bases at V and 3 bases at J, with 14 bases between the two ends. In germline, CDR1 is MNHEY, CDR2 SMNVEV (reference sequence). This chain's CDR3 is CASSPVTLIYEQYF. The CDR3 nucleotides read TGTGCCAGCAGTCCCGTAACACTTATCTACGAGCAGTACTTC.

V gene TRBV4-1 combines with J gene TRBJ2-1; 11 nucleotides align to TRBD2. The V segment lost 1 base and the J segment 2 bases; nucleotides outside the gene matches: 4. The CDR3 loop spans 17 amino acids. Looked up from germline, CDR1 is MGHRA and CDR2 is YSYEKL. The chain's CDR3 is CASSQGLAGRTYNEQFF. Written as DNA, the CDR3 is TGCGCCAGCAGCCAAGGACTAGCGGGAAGGACCTACAATGAGCAGTTCTTC.

The chain uses TRBV28 and TRBJ2-7; no definite D call. Germline loops: CDR1 MDHEN, CDR2 SYDVKM. Trimming took off 3 bases at V and 4 bases at J, with 7 bases between the two ends. The length of the CDR3 is 12 residues. This CDR3 reads CASSFWVYEQYF. CDR3 DNA: TGTGCCAGCAGTTTTTGGGTTTACGAGCAGTACTTC.

The chain combines TRBV9 with TRBJ1-2; 9 nucleotides agree with TRBD1. Germline values: CDR1 SGDLS, CDR2 YYNGEE. This CDR3 has 15 residues. The J segment lost 7 bases and the V segment lost 0 bases, leaving 7 bases of the junction unmatched. This chain's CDR3 is CASSVGGQGGGGYTF. CDR3 sequence (DNA): TGTGCCAGCAGCGTAGGGGGACAGGGAGGCGGTGGCTACACCTTC.

The sample holds one count of this clone. The J gene is TRBJ2-3, the V gene TRBV7-6; 11 bases are a match to TRBD2. V shed 4 bases, J shed 5 bases, and the junction held 8 bases outside the gene matches. The CDR3 is 16 residues long. The germline V gene has CDR1 SGHVS and CDR2 FNYEAQ. The CDR3 nucleotides read TGTGCCAGCAGCTCTTTAGCGGGAGGGGGAGGAGATACGCAGTATTTT. Encoded protein: CASSSLAGGGGDTQYF.

The sample holds one count of this clone. The rearrangement uses TRBV28 and TRBJ2-5, with 7 bases identical to TRBD2. Trimming at V came to 4 bases and at J to 1 base, leaving 9 bases not matched to a gene. This CDR3 region has 16 residues. In germline, CDR1 is MDHEN, CDR2 SYDVKM. CDR3 bases: TGTGCCAGCAGTTCCCAAGGACTAGTCGGCCAAGAGACCCAGTACTTC. This gives the protein CASSSQGLVGQETQYF.

V is TRBV5-6 and J is TRBJ1-5, with D hard to call. CDR3 length: 14 amino acids. Per germline, CDR1 SGHDT and CDR2 YYEEEE. V was clipped by 6 bases and J by 5 bases, with 15 bases between them. The CDR3 loop is CASTPGGLDQPQHF. Written as DNA, the CDR3 is TGTGCCAGCACCCCGGGCGGGCTCGATCAGCCCCAGCATTTT. Looking up the rest from reference TRBV5-6 and TRBJ1-5 gives the full variable domain: DAGVTQSPTHLIKTRGQQVTLRCSPKSGHDTVSWYQQALGQGPQFIFQYYEEEERQRGNFPDRFSGHQFPNYSSELNVNALLLGDSALYLCASTPGGLDQPQHFGDGTRLSIL.

V and J are TRBV14 and TRBJ2-3; D remains ambiguous. The CDR3 sequence is 13 residues long. Per the germline V gene, CDR1 is SGHDN and CDR2 is FVKESK. Trimming left V 1 base short and J 6 bases short, with 8 bases between. The CDR3 nucleotides are TGTGCCAGCAGCCAAGGAGGCTCGGATACGCAGTATTTT. Translation gives CASSQGGSDTQYF.

The chain combines TRBV19 with TRBJ1-3; the D is unclear. Germline CDR1 and CDR2: LNHDA and SQIVND (reference sequence). The CDR3 is 17 amino acids. Trimming shortened V by 8 bases and J by 0 bases, and 20 bases separated the two germline ends. The CDR3 sequence: CASSPGPSLFSGNTIYF. The CDR3 DNA reads as TGTGCCAGTTCCCCCGGGCCTTCGCTTTTCTCTGGAAACACCATATATTTT. The full variable domain, completed using reference TRBV19 and TRBJ1-3, is DGGITQSPKYLFRKEGQNVTLSCEQNLNHDAMYWYRQDPGQGLRLIYYSQIVNDFQKGDIAEGYSVSREKKESFPLTVTSAQKNPTAFYLCASSPGPSLFSGNTIYFGEGSWLTVV.

The chain uses TRBV4-3 and TRBJ1-2; 8 nucleotides line up with TRBD1. Trimming removed 1 base from V and 8 bases from J; junction bases left unmatched: 12. There are 16 residues in the CDR3. Looked up from germline, CDR1 is LGHNA and CDR2 is YSLEER. The CDR3, as DNA: TGCGCCAGCAGCCAAGGAAATGTTCGGGACAGGCGAGGCTACACCTTC. Translated, it gives CASSQGNVRDRRGYTF.

The CDR3 bases are TGTGCCAGCAGCGCACATCGGGACCGCTCCTACGAGCAGTACTTC. Translating gives CASSAHRDRSYEQYF. The J gene is TRBJ2-7, the V gene TRBV7-8; possibly TRBD1 or TRBD2 for D (5 bases each). The CDR3 sequence is 15 residues long. Germline V gene sequence: CDR1 SGHVS, CDR2 FQNEAQ. V shed 5 bases and J shed 0 bases, with 14 bases lying between them.

This chain links TRBV7-2 with TRBJ2-5, with 8 bases matching TRBD2. From germline, CDR1 is SGHTA and CDR2 FQGNSA. CDR3 length: 19 amino acids. V lost 3 bases and J lost 5; bases outside the gene matches: 20. The CDR3 DNA follows: TGTGCCAGCAGCTTCCAATCGCCGGGACTAGGGGCGCCGTGGGAGACCCAGTACTTC. It specifies CASSFQSPGLGAPWETQYF.

The V and J genes are TRBV7-6 and TRBJ1-1; no reliable D call. Germline assignment: CDR1 SGHVS and CDR2 FNYEAQ. Between the trimmed V and J ends, which lost 6 bases and 8 bases, there was a span of 13 bases. This CDR3 spans 12 amino acids. The CDR3 nucleotides are TGTGCCAGCAGACCACCCCCCGGAGAAGCTTTCTTT. Translated: CASRPPPGEAFF.

The rearrangement joins TRBV6-5 to TRBJ2-1, with D unclear. V gave up 2 bases and J gave up 7 bases, with 15 bases separating them. This CDR3 comprises 15 residues. Germline values: CDR1 MNHEY, CDR2 SVGAGI. The CDR3 coding sequence is TGTGCCAGCAGTTACGGTCGAGTCGCAAAGAATGAGCAGTTCTTC. This sequence encodes CASSYGRVAKNEQFF.

This rearrangement joins TRBV7-9 to TRBJ2-7, with a possible D match to TRBD1 (5 bases). Germline V gives CDR1 SEHNR, CDR2 FQNEAQ (reference sequence). Trimming removed 5 bases at V and 4 bases at J, with 12 bases between. This CDR3 is built from 13 residues. As DNA, the CDR3 is TGTGCCAGCAGCGGACCGACAGCTTACGAGCAGTACTTC. Encoded protein: CASSGPTAYEQYF. Together with reference TRBV7-9 and TRBJ2-7, the CDR3 gives the full variable domain: DTGVSQNPRHKITKRGQNVTFRCDPISEHNRLYWYRQTLGQGPEFLTYFQNEAQLEKSRLLSDRFSAERPKGSFSTLEIQRTEQGDSAMYLCASSGPTAYEQYFGPGTRLTVT.

V gene TRBV4-2 combines with J gene TRBJ2-1, with 7 bases that match TRBD1. With V trimmed by 0 bases and J by 0 bases, 2 bases remained unmatched. The CDR3 covers 16 residues. Germline lookup yields CDR1 LGHNA and CDR2 YNFKEQ. CDR3 DNA: TGTGCCAGCAGCCAAGATTGGGACAGCTCCTACAATGAGCAGTTCTTC. This encodes CASSQDWDSSYNEQFF.

This clone was recorded once. The chain has TRBV2 and TRBJ2-1, with TRBD2 matching over 11 bases. The ends lost 3 bases at V and 12 bases at J; junction bases unmatched: 10. The CDR3 extends over 15 amino acids. CDR1 is SNHLY and CDR2 is FYNNEI in the germline V gene. This CDR3 reads CASSDWVAGGSGQFF. The CDR3, as DNA: TGTGCCAGCAGTGATTGGGTAGCGGGAGGGTCAGGGCAGTTCTTC. The full variable domain, its missing parts supplied by reference TRBV2 and TRBJ2-1, is EPEVTQTPSHQVTQMGQEVILRCVPISNHLYFYWYRQILGQKVEFLVSFYNNEISEKSEIFDDQFSVERPDGSNFTLKIRSTKLEDSAMYFCASSDWVAGGSGQFFGPGTRLTVL.

V usage is TRBV29-1 and J usage is TRBJ1-1; TRBD1 is a possible D gene (5 bases). The CDR3 is 13 amino acids. The germline V gene encodes CDR1 SQVTM and CDR2 ANQGSEA. V lost 0 bases and J lost 1, with 6 bases in between. CDR3: CSVEETANTEAFF. The CDR3 DNA reads as TGCAGCGTTGAAGAGACAGCGAACACTGAAGCTTTCTTT.

The V and J genes are TRBV5-6 and TRBJ2-5; 7 bases map to TRBD1. V lost 4 bases, J lost 12 bases, and 12 bases stayed unmatched. The germline V gene encodes CDR1 SGHDT and CDR2 YYEEEE. The CDR3 consists of 13 residues. For the CDR3, the DNA is TGTGCCAGCAGCGGAACCGGGACAGACCCGAAGTACTTC. This codes for CASSGTGTDPKYF.

This chain links TRBV27 with TRBJ2-7; D gene uncertain. Germline CDR1 MNHEY, CDR2 SMNVEV (reference sequence). CDR3 length equals 14 residues. V was shortened by 3 bases and J by 5 bases, with 14 bases between the two germline ends. Written as DNA, the CDR3 is TGTGCCAGCAGTTTTATGGCAGGAATCCACGAGCAGTACTTC. Translating gives CASSFMAGIHEQYF.

The CDR3, as DNA: TGCAGCGTTGAAGAGGAGGACAGGGCGGACACCGGGGAGCTGTTTTTT. This sequence encodes CSVEEEDRADTGELFF. The gene calls are TRBV29-1 and TRBJ2-2; 8 nucleotides line up with TRBD1. With 0 bases clipped from V and 3 bases from J, the junction kept 6 bases outside the gene matches. There are 16 residues in the CDR3. CDR1 and CDR2 (germline): SQVTM, ANQGSEA.

This chain links TRBV9 with TRBJ2-4; 15 nucleotides match TRBD2. The germline V gene has CDR1 SGDLS and CDR2 YYNGEE. The CDR3 totals 17 residues. The trim removed 3 bases at V and 8 bases at J, leaving 9 bases unmatched. The CDR3 sequence: CASSEGTSGGRVDIQYF. In DNA, the CDR3 is TGTGCCAGCAGCGAAGGGACTAGCGGGGGGAGGGTGGACATTCAGTACTTC.